This TCR beta chain was captured in a study of identical twins. V lost 3 bases to trimming and J lost 0 bases, with 12 bases between them. Germline loops: CDR1 SGHRS, CDR2 YFSETQ. CDR3 length: 16 residues. This clonotype showed up many times. In TCRdb, the 5' RACE reads were re-called with MiXCR into one record per CDR3 protein. The table lists 450,000 or so distinct CDR3 sequences, 14% of them singletons. These same data were also listed under a study on yellow fever vaccine responses in identical twins.

The clonotype comes from a woman between 18 and 29 years old in good health. V usage is TRBV5-1 and J usage is TRBJ2-2; D gene ambiguous. The specimen sequenced was CD4+ T cells sorted from blood. CDR3 sequence reads: CASSSGSRANTGELFF. CDR3 DNA: TGCGCCAGCAGCTCAGGCAGTCGGGCGAACACCGGGGAGCTGTTTTTT. Based on the CDR3 plus reference TRBV5-1 and TRBJ2-2, the full variable domain is KAGVTQTPRYLIKTRGQQVTLSCSPISGHRSVSWYQQTPGQGLQFLFEYFSETQRNKGNFPGRFSGRQFSNSRSEMNVSTLELGDSALYLCASSSGSRANTGELFFGEGSRLTVL.